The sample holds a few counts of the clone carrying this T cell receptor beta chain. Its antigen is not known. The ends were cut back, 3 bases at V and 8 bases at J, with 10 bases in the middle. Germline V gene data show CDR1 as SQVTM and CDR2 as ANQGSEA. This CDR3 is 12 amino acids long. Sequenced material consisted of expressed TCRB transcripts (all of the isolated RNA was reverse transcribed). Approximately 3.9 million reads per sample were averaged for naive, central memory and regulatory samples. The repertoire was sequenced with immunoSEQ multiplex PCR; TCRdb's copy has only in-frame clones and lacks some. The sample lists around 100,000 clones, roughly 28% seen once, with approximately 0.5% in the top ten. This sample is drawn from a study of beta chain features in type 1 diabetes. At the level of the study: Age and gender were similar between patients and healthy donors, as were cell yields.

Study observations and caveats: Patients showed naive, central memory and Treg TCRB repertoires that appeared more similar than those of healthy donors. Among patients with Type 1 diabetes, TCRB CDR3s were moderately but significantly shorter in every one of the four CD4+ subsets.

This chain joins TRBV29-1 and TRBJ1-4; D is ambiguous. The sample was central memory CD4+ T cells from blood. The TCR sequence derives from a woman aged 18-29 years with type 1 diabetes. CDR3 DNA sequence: TGCAGCGTTGATAAGGGAGAGGAAAAACTGTTTTTT. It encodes CSVDKGEEKLFF.